This T cell receptor (beta chain) was captured by sequencing in a study of human T cells and chemical hapten exposure. Via MiXCR, TCRdb re-called the RACE reads, giving one row per CDR3 protein. The data contain roughly 250,000 distinct CDR3 sequences, about 9% of them singletons. Study-level findings and limits: TCRs at high frequency, those above 1 in 1000, did not change with DPC sensitization.

Sample time point: pre-sensitization, week 0. As for treatment: therapeutic diphenylcyclopropenone sensitization with weekly scalp DPC. Donors, patients with alopecia ranging from 18 to 70 years old and judged suitable for DPC, provided samples. This clonotype has a handful of counts. Its antigen remains unidentified. Sequenced here: whole blood, sampled in connection with sensitization to the hapten diphenylcyclopropenone (DPC). The receptor's source is a woman aged 40 to 50 with alopecia areata. Some clones in this sample may be carry-over from other donors' samples.

In DNA, the CDR3 is TGCGCCAGCAGCTTGGCGAGGCAGGGGATGAACACTGAAGCTTTCTTT. As protein: CASSLARQGMNTEAFF. This chain uses TRBV5-1 with TRBJ1-1, with D tentatively TRBD1 (6 bases). V gave up 0 bases and J gave up 0 bases, with 12 bases separating them. This CDR3 region has 16 residues. The germline gives CDR1 SGHRS, CDR2 YFSETQ.